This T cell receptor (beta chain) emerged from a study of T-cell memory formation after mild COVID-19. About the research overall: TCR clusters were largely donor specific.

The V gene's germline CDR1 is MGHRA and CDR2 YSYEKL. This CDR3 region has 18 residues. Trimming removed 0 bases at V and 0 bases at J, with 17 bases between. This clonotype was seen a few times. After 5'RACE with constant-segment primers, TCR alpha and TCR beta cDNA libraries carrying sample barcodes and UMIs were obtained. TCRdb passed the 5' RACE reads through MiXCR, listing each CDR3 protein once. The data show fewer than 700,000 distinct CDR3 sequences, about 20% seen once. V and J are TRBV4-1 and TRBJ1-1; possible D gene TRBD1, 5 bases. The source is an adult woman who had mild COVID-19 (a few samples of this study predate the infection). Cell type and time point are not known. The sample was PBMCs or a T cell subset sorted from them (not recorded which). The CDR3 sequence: CASSQDWGEFPVNTEAFF. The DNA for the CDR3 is TGCGCCAGCAGCCAAGATTGGGGGGAATTTCCGGTGAACACTGAAGCTTTCTTT.